This TCR beta chain was profiled in a study of blood T cell repertoires in COVID-19. Study-level information: T cells, B-cell-depleted T cells, or PBMCs provided the cDNA or gDNA that served as material.

Assignments of participants to cohorts depended upon their own reported clinical history. This CDR3 region has 15 residues. Germline V gives CDR1 SGHTA, CDR2 FQGTGA. The V segment lost 1 base and the J segment 3 bases; nucleotides outside the gene matches: 4. In the authors' workflow: Amplification with reference gene primers provided the estimates of nucleated cell counts. The repertoire was sequenced with immunoSEQ multiplex PCR; TCRdb's copy has only in-frame clones and lacks some. V and J calls and clone size are as listed in that table; D and trimming were resolved from the DNA. Seen here are over 110,000 clones, over 75% observed once, and the top ten hold 3% to 4.5%. This clone has just one count. This CDR3 is also generated by other DNA sequences in the sample.

The rearrangement joins TRBV7-3 to TRBJ2-3; the match to TRBD1 covers 7 bases. Sequencing was done on a sample of PBMCs or T cells enriched from blood (not recorded which). The clonotype comes from a man aged 50 or older in a cohort exposed to, infected with or recovered from COVID-19 (not recorded which). The CDR3: CASSLSGQDTDTQYF. DNA for the CDR3: TGTGCCAGCAGCTTAAGTGGACAGGATACAGATACGCAGTATTTT.